This T cell receptor beta chain was recovered during a study of shared clonotypes between healthy human individuals. CD45RA-negative memory and CD45RA+ naive subsets were split from the CD4+ cells. Germline lookup yields CDR1 SGHRS and CDR2 YFSETQ. V dropped 0 bases and J dropped 2 bases, with 11 bases sitting between them. This CDR3 has 15 residues. About this clone itself: Its target is not known.

Study conclusions and caveats: In contrast to clonotypes shared by all four donors, non-shared clonotypes had lower generation probabilities. Generally, estimated richness proved larger in naive subsets than it did in memory subsets. Some naive CD4 clonotypes, 4% to 6%, turned up in common across a few donors.

Generated by immunoSEQ multiplex PCR, the TCRdb table keeps only in-frame clones and is missing some. The repertoire holds about 1 million clones, with about 74% as singletons. The sequencing input was memory CD4+ T cells sorted from blood. This sample's subset: CD45RA-negative fraction. This sequence originates from a man younger than 35 in good health. The chain couples TRBV5-1 to TRBJ1-1, with D perhaps TRBD1 (5 bases). The CDR3: CASSLAVGVNTEAFF. The DNA of the CDR3 is TGCGCCAGCAGCTTGGCCGTGGGGGTTAACACTGAAGCTTTCTTT.